This T cell receptor beta chain was recovered during a study of CD8 T cells in ankylosing spondylitis. General observations from the study: The clones that were linked to disease were reported to be significantly enriched in matched synovial fluid samples from ankylosing spondylitis patients. Seven to nine highly homologous variants made up a TCR beta motif that seemed to typify ankylosing spondylitis blood. Those disease-linked clones were CD8+; they were also relatively rare in peripheral blood. Existing reports had already noted some motif variants in reactive arthritis synovial fluid and blood.

In germline, CDR1 is SQVTM, CDR2 ANQGSEA. V was clipped by 5 bases and J by 10 bases; unmatched bases: 7. The CDR3 length is 11 residues. Each TCR beta library was made by quantitative 5'-RACE that incorporated molecular barcodes. A single record per CDR3 protein comes from TCRdb applying MiXCR to the 5' RACE reads. The data contain fewer than 500,000 distinct CDR3 sequences, 20% to 30% of them singletons. Comments on this clonotype: The antigen remains unidentified.

Sequenced sample: blood, either unsorted or a sorted T cell fraction (not recorded which). The chain uses TRBV29-1 and TRBJ1-1; 7 bases align to TRBD1. The receptor's source is a male donor with ankylosing spondylitis. CDR3 DNA: TGCAGCGTTACAGGGGCCGTCGGAGCTTTCTTT. Residues: CSVTGAVGAFF.